Listed below are T cell receptor beta chains from one sample, sequenced in a study of cytomegalovirus exposure and HLA in healthy donors. Only in-frame clones appear in the TCRdb table, and some are missing; sequencing was by immunoSEQ multiplex PCR. The sample has roughly 180,000 clones, just under 80% seen once. The sequenced sample was PBMCs. The origin of the receptors is a man aged 25-45 years in good health and CMV-seronegative. The CDR3 runs from the conserved cysteine through the conserved F or W. Each record gives: J gene, V gene, CDR3 protein.

TRBJ2-3 TRBV6-5 CASSYRAGGPDTQYF
TRBJ1-2 TRBV7-9 CSSSLGQGLDYGYTF
TRBJ2-1 TRBV30 CAWSVLGTEGNEQFF
TRBJ2-7 TRBV7-9 CASSLGTRAYEQYF
TRBJ2-7 TRBV19 CASSIGQLPSEQYF
TRBJ1-2 TRBV19 CASRNTGGGGYGYTF
TRBJ2-7 TRBV5-1 CASSLVPDTYSYEQYF
TRBJ2-5 TRBV5-1 CASSLVGGPETQYF
TRBJ2-2 TRBV2 CASRRTSGRTGELFF
TRBJ2-3 TRBV5-1 CASSLVLAGRTDTQYF
TRBJ2-7 TRBV9 CASSVGPQGSYEQYF
TRBJ1-4 TRBV19 CASTPSDRAPPNEKLFF
TRBJ2-3 TRBV10-3 CAISGLMGRGGTDTQYF
TRBJ1-5 TRBV30 CAWSVNGGQPQHF
TRBJ2-4 TRBV7-3 CASSPGQGGKYF
TRBJ2-1 TRBV19 CASSTKLSAYNEQFF
TRBJ2-7 TRBV18 CASSPLVRGPFVEQYF
TRBJ1-1 TRBV10-3 CAISFRDRVPAFF
TRBJ2-3 TRBV9 CASSVQGTDTQYF
TRBJ2-1 TRBV7-3 CASSSYREGEQFF
TRBJ2-1 TRBV6-1 CASSGITSERQFF
TRBJ1-1 TRBV25-1 CASSESTGRSRGSEAFF
TRBJ1-1 TRBV7-9 CASSLGLGARNTEAFF
TRBJ1-6 TRBV5-1 CASSLGQDNSPLHF
TRBJ1-3 TRBV28 CASSPTGQGNTIYF
TRBJ2-1 TRBV27 CASSLSPGSGNEQFF
TRBJ1-4 TRBV2 CASSVDRYPEKLFF
TRBJ1-5 TRBV7-8 CASSLEESGSQPQHF
TRBJ1-2 TRBV7-2 CASSLGQGHGYTF
TRBJ1-6 TRBV28 CASATHSLSLHF
TRBJ2-5 TRBV4-1 CASSISTGTPRETQYF
TRBJ1-5 TRBV10-2 CASSAQGSNQPQHF
TRBJ1-6 TRBV7-6 CASSLGQGSNSPLHF
TRBJ1-1 TRBV28 CASSSRFYRDTEAFF
TRBJ1-2 TRBV4-1 CASSQGREQGGYGYTF
TRBJ1-2 TRBV9 CASSVAPQGQGLGYTF
TRBJ1-6 TRBV7-9 CASSRAQGYSPLHF
TRBJ2-5 TRBV30 CAWSATRGSQYF
TRBJ2-7 TRBV7-2 CASSLGDRVYEQYF
TRBJ1-2 TRBV13 CASSLYTGDGYTF
TRBJ2-7 TRBV7-2 CASSARGSSYEQYF
TRBJ1-4 TRBV27 CASKLMGQGGLGEKLFF
TRBJ2-7 TRBV7-2 CASSPPGQLDPYEQYF
TRBJ2-2 TRBV7-2 CASSARTSGRAVGELFF
TRBJ2-7 TRBV30 CAWSGQVTYEQYF
TRBJ1-5 TRBV28 CASRPGTSSNQPQHF
TRBJ2-7 TRBV28 CASSRTGPAGYEQYF
TRBJ2-5 TRBV11-2 CASSLGGLAAQETQYF
TRBJ1-2 TRBV7-9 CASSVFQGAGDYGYTF
TRBJ1-2 TRBV7-3 CASSPAGTGYGYTF